One and the same sample provided the 31 T cell receptor beta chains below, sequenced in a study of CD8+ T cells in alopecia areata. Extracted from the samples, RNA was reverse transcribed into cDNA to serve as the sequencing template. The assay was immunoSEQ multiplex PCR, and TCRdb's table has in-frame clones only and misses some. Among around 140,000 clones, about 85% were seen once, and the ten largest hold over 10%. The treatment is: oral pan-JAK inhibitor, 5-10 mg twice daily. Here the sequenced sample was CD8+ T cells sorted from blood, taken at week 4, from a patient treated with tofacitinib. The receptors here all came from a human donor with alopecia areata.

J is TRBJ2-2 and V is TRBV29-1; 8 nucleotides line up with TRBD2. Germline V gives CDR1 SQVTM, CDR2 ANQGSEA. Losses at the gene ends were 4 bases for V and 6 bases for J; bases not matched to a gene: 13. CDR3 length: 16 residues. The DNA of the CDR3 is TGCAGCGTTGCCTTGCGGGAGGTCCCAAGGGCCGGGGAGCTGTTTTTT. Amino acids: CSVALREVPRAGELFF.

The chain recombines TRBV21-1 with TRBJ2-2; TRBD2 is taken as the D call from the table, unchecked against the DNA. TRBV21-1 has pseudogene status. The CDR3 is 16 residues long. CDR3 in amino acids: CASSHLSGRAVGELFF. CDR3 nucleotides: TGTGCCAGCAGCCACCTCAGCGGGAGGGCCGTCGGGGAGCTGTTTTTT.

The sample holds one count of this clone. J is TRBJ1-2 and V is TRBV9, with TRBD1 as a possible D gene (5 bases). V dropped 4 bases and J dropped 4 bases, with 8 bases sitting between them. In germline, CDR1 is SGDLS, CDR2 YYNGEE. The CDR3 contains 12 residues. This CDR3 reads CASSSRVYGYTF. CDR3 DNA: TGTGCCAGCAGCTCCAGGGTCTATGGCTACACCTTC.

The J gene is TRBJ2-3, the V gene TRBV5-1; TRBD1 matches at 7 bases. The CDR3 consists of 14 residues. J was trimmed by 5 bases and V by 4 bases; bases with no gene match: 7. Germline CDR1 is SGHRS and CDR2 is YFSETQ. The CDR3 nucleotides read TGCGCCAGCAGCCCTGGGACAGTCCTAGATACGCAGTATTTT. Translated, it gives CASSPGTVLDTQYF.

Points on this clone: Different DNA sequences within this sample yield the same CDR3. The rearrangement uses TRBV9 and TRBJ2-3; D is undetermined. The CDR3 has 13 amino acids. The germline V gene has CDR1 SGDLS and CDR2 YYNGEE. The V end lost 2 bases, the J end lost 0 bases, and 4 bases lay between the germline ends. The CDR3 nucleotides read TGTGCCAGCAGCGTGGTTAGCACAGATACGCAGTATTTT. Its translation: CASSVVSTDTQYF.

This clone was seen only a few times. The chain joins TRBV25-1 to TRBJ2-7; D remains unclear. Germline assignment: CDR1 MGHDK and CDR2 SYGVNS. This CDR3 comprises 12 residues. Between the trimmed V and J ends, which lost 2 bases and 6 bases, there was a span of 8 bases. The CDR3 loop is CASSENPLEQYF. The CDR3, as DNA: TGTGCCAGCAGTGAAAATCCCCTCGAGCAGTACTTC.

This chain uses TRBV15 with TRBJ2-7, with D possibly TRBD2 on 7 matching bases. V was clipped by 3 bases and J by 6 bases, with 12 bases between them. Germline V gene sequence: CDR1 LNHNV, CDR2 YYDKDF (reference sequence). The CDR3 totals 13 residues. The CDR3 region is CATSSRRGGEQYF. For the CDR3, the DNA is TGTGCCACCAGCAGCCGGAGGGGGGGCGAGCAGTACTTC.

This chain connects TRBV25-1 to TRBJ2-5; no clear D. The CDR3 runs to 12 residues. The germline gives CDR1 MGHDK, CDR2 SYGVNS. Trimming pared 0 bases from V and 5 bases from J, leaving 4 bases between. DNA for the CDR3: TGTGCCAGCAGTGAATATGGGGAGACCCAGTACTTC. The encoded protein is CASSEYGETQYF.

This chain joins TRBV4-1 and TRBJ1-2; D may be TRBD1 (5 bases). V was shortened by 2 bases and J by 6 bases, with 22 bases between the two germline ends. Germline values: CDR1 MGHRA, CDR2 YSYEKL. The CDR3 covers 17 residues. The CDR3 loop reads CASSQSRAGSWGDGYTF. CDR3 DNA: TGCGCCAGCAGCCAATCCAGGGCGGGGTCCTGGGGGGATGGCTACACCTTC.

The chain is built from TRBV19 and TRBJ2-3; D perhaps matches TRBD1 (6 bases). Trimming cost V 2 bases and J 4 bases, with 22 bases left between them. Germline loops: CDR1 LNHDA, CDR2 SQIVND (reference sequence). CDR3 length equals 18 residues. The CDR3 reads CASSIPRERGLFADTQYF. CDR3 coding DNA: TGTGCCAGTAGTATACCACGTGAAAGGGGGTTGTTTGCAGATACGCAGTATTTT.

V is TRBV6-5 and J is TRBJ2-1, with 7 positions matching TRBD1. V lost 5 bases to trimming and J lost 9 bases; unmatched junction nucleotides: 7. Germline CDR1 is MNHEY and CDR2 is SVGAGI. The CDR3 has 13 amino acids. CDR3 region: CASSRGPGGEQFF. The CDR3 DNA reads as TGTGCCAGCAGTCGGGGCCCAGGGGGTGAGCAGTTCTTC.

The rearrangement uses TRBV6-5 and TRBJ2-1; 8 bases line up with TRBD2. Trimming cost V 0 bases and J 14 bases; bases outside gene matches: 3. This CDR3 spans 12 amino acids. CDR1 is MNHEY and CDR2 is SVGAGI in the germline V gene. The CDR3 here is CASSYSLGLEFF. For the CDR3, the DNA is TGTGCCAGCAGTTACTCGTTGGGACTAGAGTTCTTC.

The chain uses TRBV29-1 and TRBJ1-1; TRBD1 matches 7 bases. With V trimmed by 0 bases and J by 6 bases, 13 bases remained unmatched. CDR1 is SQVTM and CDR2 is ANQGSEA in the germline V gene. This CDR3 is built from 16 residues. The CDR3 here is CSVEDRQSRGGAEAFF. The CDR3 DNA follows: TGCAGCGTTGAAGATCGCCAGTCCAGGGGGGGTGCTGAAGCTTTCTTT.

This chain joins TRBV6-5 and TRBJ2-1; the D gene is possibly TRBD1 (5 bases). Germline CDR1 and CDR2: MNHEY and SVGAGI. Trimming removed 4 bases at V and 7 bases at J, with 8 bases between. The CDR3 sequence is 12 residues long. In DNA, the CDR3 is TGTGCCAGCAGTTCCCAGGGAAATGAGCAGTTCTTC. As protein: CASSSQGNEQFF.

The chain employs TRBV9 and TRBJ2-2, with no clear D. The germline CDR1 and CDR2 sequences are SGDLS and YYNGEE. The CDR3 has 15 residues. Between the trimmed V and J ends, which lost 0 bases and 4 bases, there was a span of 10 bases. CDR3 nucleotide sequence: TGTGCCAGCAGCGTAGAGGGCTATCCCACCGGGGAGCTGTTTTTT. Translated, it gives CASSVEGYPTGELFF. Complete variable domain (other parts from reference TRBV9 and TRBJ2-2): DSGVTQTPKHLITATGQRVTLRCSPRSGDLSVYWYQQSLDQGLQFLIQYYNGEERAKGNILERFSAQQFPDLHSELNLSSLELGDSALYFCASSVEGYPTGELFFGEGSRLTVL.

This chain connects TRBV5-4 to TRBJ2-1; D ambiguous. Germline loops: CDR1 SGHNT, CDR2 YYREEE (reference sequence). V was clipped by 4 bases and J by 4 bases, with 12 bases between them. This CDR3 is 14 amino acids long. The CDR3 DNA follows: TGTGCCAGCAGCACCGGACGGGTATACAATGAGCAGTTCTTC. Its protein is CASSTGRVYNEQFF.

The J gene is TRBJ2-7, the V gene TRBV5-1, with TRBD1 matching 7 bases. V lost 3 bases to trimming and J lost 7 bases; unmatched junction nucleotides: 7. From germline, CDR1 is SGHRS and CDR2 YFSETQ. There are 13 residues in the CDR3. The CDR3 DNA follows: TGCGCCAGCAGCTACGACAGGGTGGAGGAGCAGTACTTC. It codes for CASSYDRVEEQYF. Full variable domain (remainder filled in from reference TRBV5-1 and TRBJ2-7): KAGVTQTPRYLIKTRGQQVTLSCSPISGHRSVSWYQQTPGQGLQFLFEYFSETQRNKGNFPGRFSGRQFSNSRSEMNVSTLELGDSALYLCASSYDRVEEQYFGPGTRLTVT.

This clone was seen only once. V and J are TRBV5-6 and TRBJ2-3; D remains ambiguous. V was pared by 4 bases and J by 6 bases, with 9 bases between. Germline V lookup: CDR1 SGHDT, CDR2 YYEEEE. The CDR3 loop spans 12 amino acids. CDR3 coding DNA: TGTGCCAGCAGCCAGATTGTGGATACGCAGTATTTT. This gives the protein CASSQIVDTQYF.

V and J are TRBV27 and TRBJ2-4; 7 bases match TRBD1. The CDR3 contains 13 residues. Trimming cost V 3 bases and J 7 bases; bases outside gene matches: 3. Looked up from germline, CDR1 is MNHEY and CDR2 is SMNVEV (reference sequence). The DNA for the CDR3 is TGTGCCAGCAGTTTGCTACAGGGGAACATTCAGTACTTC. This translates into CASSLLQGNIQYF.

To note about this clone: The germline gene is not matched at one end of the junction; a read error may be the cause. The V and J genes are TRBV9 and TRBJ2-7; maybe TRBD2 (5 bases). The CDR3 contains 12 residues. Germline lookup yields CDR1 SGDLS and CDR2 YYNGEE. CDR3 DNA: TGTGCCAGCAGCGCGAGTAACGGGGAGCAGCACTTC. Translated, it gives CASSASNGEQHF.

This chain links TRBV4-1 with TRBJ2-7; 7 bases align to TRBD1. In germline, CDR1 is MGHRA, CDR2 YSYEKL. This CDR3 comprises 16 residues. J was trimmed by 3 bases and V by 1 base; bases with no gene match: 9. In DNA, the CDR3 is TGCGCCAGCAGCCAAGGGACCCCAGGGGGTGGCTACGAGCAGTACTTC. Its translation: CASSQGTPGGGYEQYF.

In DNA form, the CDR3 reads TGCAGCGGCGGCCCCCGGGACACCGGAGAAGCTTTCTTT. Translated: CSGGPRDTGEAFF. This chain joins TRBV29-1 and TRBJ1-1; TRBD1 is a possible D gene (6 bases). The CDR3 runs 13 residues. Trimming removed 7 bases at V and 8 bases at J, with 20 bases between. Per the germline V gene, CDR1 is SQVTM and CDR2 is ANQGSEA.

The chain carries TRBV2 and TRBJ2-3, with D maybe TRBD1 (6 bases). The CDR3 has 14 residues. V dropped 5 bases and J dropped 4 bases, with 13 bases sitting between them. Germline loops: CDR1 SNHLY, CDR2 FYNNEI. CDR3 DNA sequence: TGTGCCAGCAGTCTATCAGGGGTGGCAGATACGCAGTATTTT. It is translated as CASSLSGVADTQYF.

The chain recombines TRBV7-3 with TRBJ2-5; the D gene is possibly TRBD2 (6 bases). Trimming removed 5 bases at V and 5 bases at J, with 12 bases between. The CDR3 is made up of 13 amino acids. CDR1 and CDR2 (germline): SGHTA, FQGTGA. The CDR3 nucleotides read TGTGCCAGCAGCGGAGGGTCGGTGGAGACCCAGTACTTC. Residues: CASSGGSVETQYF.

This clone came up once. V is TRBV27 and J is TRBJ2-3; D uncertain. The germline gives CDR1 MNHEY, CDR2 SMNVEV (reference sequence). V was trimmed by 2 bases and J by 5 bases, leaving 2 bases between them. This CDR3 region has 11 residues. The CDR3 spells CASSLRDTQYF. The CDR3 nucleotides are TGTGCCAGCAGTTTAAGAGATACGCAGTATTTT.

This clone was counted once. V is TRBV30 and J is TRBJ2-5; no clear D. This CDR3 has 12 residues. Trimming shortened V by 1 base and J by 2 bases, and 5 bases separated the two germline ends. CDR1 is GTSNPN and CDR2 is SVGIG in the germline V gene (reference sequence). The CDR3 bases are TGTGCCTGGAGTGGGGATCAAGAGACCCAGTACTTC. It codes for CAWSGDQETQYF.

The chain carries TRBV4-1 and TRBJ2-7; 8 bases align to TRBD2. V gave up 2 bases and J gave up 7 bases; unmatched junction bases: 4. Germline V lookup: CDR1 MGHRA, CDR2 YSYEKL. This CDR3 has 13 residues. The CDR3 DNA reads TGCGCCAGCAGCCAACATACTAGCGGAGAGCAGTACTTC. As protein: CASSQHTSGEQYF.

V usage is TRBV5-1 and J usage is TRBJ2-3; 8 bases are shared with TRBD1. Germline V lookup: CDR1 SGHRS, CDR2 YFSETQ. Losses at the gene ends were 3 bases for V and 4 bases for J; bases not matched to a gene: 4. This CDR3 has 14 amino acids. CDR3 residues: CASSSRQGPDTQYF. CDR3 nucleotide sequence: TGCGCCAGCAGCTCTCGACAGGGGCCAGATACGCAGTATTTT.

The rearrangement links TRBV6-1 to TRBJ2-7; 8 bases line up with TRBD2. V gave up 1 base and J gave up 2 bases; unmatched junction bases: 4. Looked up from germline, CDR1 is MNHNS and CDR2 is SASEGT. The CDR3 has 15 amino acids. The CDR3, as DNA: TGTGCCAGCAGTGAAGGGGCGGGAGGACCCTACGAGCAGTACTTC. Protein: CASSEGAGGPYEQYF.

V usage is TRBV5-1 and J usage is TRBJ2-5; possibly TRBD2 for D (6 bases). CDR1 SGHRS and CDR2 YFSETQ come from the germline V gene. Trimming took off 4 bases at V and 0 bases at J, with 22 bases between the two ends. This CDR3 region has 18 residues. CDR3 region: CASSPGTLDQGYQETQYF. The CDR3 DNA reads as TGCGCCAGCAGCCCCGGGACTCTAGACCAGGGTTACCAAGAGACCCAGTACTTC.

The chain has TRBV4-1 and TRBJ2-7; 7 nucleotides match TRBD1. The CDR3 loop spans 16 amino acids. V gave up 4 bases and J gave up 0 bases; unmatched junction bases: 9. Germline V CDR1 and CDR2: MGHRA, YSYEKL. In nucleotides, the CDR3 is TGCGCCAGCAGCCCCCTATCCGGGACAGCCTCCTACGAGCAGTACTTC. It encodes CASSPLSGTASYEQYF.